The T cell receptor beta chain described here comes from a study of T cells in Graves' hyperthyroidism and ophthalmopathy. The overall study: Peripheral blood was drawn at first diagnosis, prior to all treatment.

At least ten counts were recorded for this clonotype. Based on clinical symptoms, serum thyroxine and TRAb, thyroid ultrasound and orbital computed tomography, diagnoses were reached. Using RNA transcripts as the source, TCR beta CDR3 regions were amplified. A first-round RT-PCR of the TCR CDR3 used the HTBI primer set. One entry per CDR3 protein, called by TCRdb with MiXCR from the multiplex PCR reads. There are about 740,000 distinct CDR3 sequences in the sample; approximately 15% occur only once, and about 9.4% lies in the top ten. Germline CDR1 LGHDT, CDR2 YNNKEL (reference sequence). The CDR3 length is 19 residues. J was trimmed by 2 bases and V by 0 bases; bases with no gene match: 13.

The specimen was blood. The V and J genes are TRBV3-1 and TRBJ2-1; 7 bases line up with TRBD2. This receptor was identified in a woman between 18 and 29 years old with Graves' hyperthyroidism. CDR3 coding DNA: TGTGCCAGCAGCCAAGATGAGGGTAGAGGACTAGTGGCCTACAATGAGCAGTTCTTC. This codes for CASSQDEGRGLVAYNEQFF.